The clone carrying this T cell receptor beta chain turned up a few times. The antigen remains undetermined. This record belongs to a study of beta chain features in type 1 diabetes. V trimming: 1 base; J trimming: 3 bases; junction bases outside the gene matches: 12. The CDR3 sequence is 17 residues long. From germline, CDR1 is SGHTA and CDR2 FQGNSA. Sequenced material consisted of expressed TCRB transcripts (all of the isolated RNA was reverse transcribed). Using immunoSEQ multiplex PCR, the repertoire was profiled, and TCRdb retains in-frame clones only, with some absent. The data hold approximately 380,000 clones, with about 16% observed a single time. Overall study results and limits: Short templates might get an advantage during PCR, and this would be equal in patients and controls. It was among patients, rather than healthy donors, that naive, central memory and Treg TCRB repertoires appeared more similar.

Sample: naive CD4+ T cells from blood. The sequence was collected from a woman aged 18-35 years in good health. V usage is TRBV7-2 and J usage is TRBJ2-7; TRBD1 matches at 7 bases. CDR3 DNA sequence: TGTGCCAGCAGCTTAGTGGCAAGGACAGGAAGCAACTACGAGCAGTACTTC. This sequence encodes CASSLVARTGSNYEQYF.